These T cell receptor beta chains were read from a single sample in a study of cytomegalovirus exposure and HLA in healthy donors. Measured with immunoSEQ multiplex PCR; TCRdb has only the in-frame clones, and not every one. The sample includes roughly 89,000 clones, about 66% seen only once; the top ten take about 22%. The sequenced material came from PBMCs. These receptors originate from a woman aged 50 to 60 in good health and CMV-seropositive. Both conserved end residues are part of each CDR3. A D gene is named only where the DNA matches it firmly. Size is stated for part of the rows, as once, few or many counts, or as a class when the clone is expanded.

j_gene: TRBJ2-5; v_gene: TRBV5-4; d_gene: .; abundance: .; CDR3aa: CASSLEGGRETQYF; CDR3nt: TGTGCCAGCAGCTTGGAGGGGGGGCGGGAGACCCAGTACTTC
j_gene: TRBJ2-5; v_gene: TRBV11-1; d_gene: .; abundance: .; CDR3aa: CASSFAGETQYF; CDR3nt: TGTGCCAGCAGCTTTGCAGGAGAGACCCAGTACTTC
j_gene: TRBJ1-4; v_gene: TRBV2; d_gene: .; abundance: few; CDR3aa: CASSEVQVSTNEKLFF; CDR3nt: TGTGCCAGCAGTGAAGTACAGGTCTCAACTAATGAAAAACTGTTTTTT
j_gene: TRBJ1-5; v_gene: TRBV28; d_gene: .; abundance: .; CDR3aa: CASRPGVGQPQHF; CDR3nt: TGTGCCAGCCGACCAGGGGTTGGTCAGCCCCAGCATTTT
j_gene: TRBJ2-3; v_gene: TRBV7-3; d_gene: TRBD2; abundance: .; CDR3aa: CASSLKGGVGTSGGISTDTQYF; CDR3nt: TGTGCCAGCAGCTTAAAGGGAGGCGTCGGGACTAGCGGGGGGATTAGCACAGATACGCAGTATTTT
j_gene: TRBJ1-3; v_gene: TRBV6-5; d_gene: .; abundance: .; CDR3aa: CASSYRTPLGNTIYF; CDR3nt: TGTGCCAGCAGTTACCGGACACCCTTGGGAAACACCATATATTTT
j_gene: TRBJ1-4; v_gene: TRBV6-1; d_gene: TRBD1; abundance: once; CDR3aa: CASSEVPTGTGREKLFF; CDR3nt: TGTGCCAGCAGTGAAGTCCCAACAGGGACAGGGAGAGAAAAACTGTTTTTT
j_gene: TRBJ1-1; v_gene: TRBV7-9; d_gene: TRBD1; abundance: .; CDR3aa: CSSSLPSSGQGSTEAFF; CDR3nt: TGTTCCAGCAGCCTGCCGTCGTCGGGACAGGGGAGTACTGAAGCTTTCTTT
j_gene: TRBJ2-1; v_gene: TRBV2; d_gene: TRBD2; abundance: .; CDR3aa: CASSATSGETYNEQFF; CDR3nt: TGTGCCAGCAGTGCCACTAGCGGGGAAACCTACAATGAGCAGTTCTTC
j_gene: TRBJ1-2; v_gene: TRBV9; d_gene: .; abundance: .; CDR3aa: CASSGRGTGYGYTF; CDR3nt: TGTGCCAGCAGCGGTAGAGGAACAGGCTATGGCTACACCTTC
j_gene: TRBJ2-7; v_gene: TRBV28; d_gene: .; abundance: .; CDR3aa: CASSPIDSLSSYEQYF; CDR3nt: TGTGCCAGCAGTCCCATCGACAGCTTAAGCTCCTACGAGCAGTACTTC
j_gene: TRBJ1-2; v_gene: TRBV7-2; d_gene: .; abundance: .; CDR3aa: CKSGGSGYGYTF; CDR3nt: TGTAAATCCGGGGGATCCGGCTATGGCTACACCTTC
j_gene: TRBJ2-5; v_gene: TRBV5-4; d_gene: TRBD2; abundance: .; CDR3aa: CASSLAGTSGVETQYF; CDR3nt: TGTGCCAGCAGCTTAGCCGGGACTAGCGGGGTGGAGACCCAGTACTTC
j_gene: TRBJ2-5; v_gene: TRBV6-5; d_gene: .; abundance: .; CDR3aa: CASSFSLGRETQYF; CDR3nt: TGTGCCAGCAGTTTTAGCCTCGGCCGAGAGACCCAGTACTTC
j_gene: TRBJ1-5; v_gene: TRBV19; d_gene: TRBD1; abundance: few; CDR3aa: CASSPRQGYQPQHF; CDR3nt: TGTGCCAGTAGTCCCAGACAGGGCTATCAGCCCCAGCATTTT
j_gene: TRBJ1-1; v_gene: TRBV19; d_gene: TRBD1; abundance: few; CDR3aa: CASSMRQGMGMNTEAFF; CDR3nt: TGTGCCAGTAGTATGCGACAGGGGATGGGCATGAACACTGAAGCTTTCTTT
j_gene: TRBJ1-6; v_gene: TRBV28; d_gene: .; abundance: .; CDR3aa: CASSLPRNNSPLHF; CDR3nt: TGTGCCAGCAGTTTGCCCAGGAATAATTCACCCCTCCACTTT
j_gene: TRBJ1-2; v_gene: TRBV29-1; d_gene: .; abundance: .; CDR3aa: CSVEKGSGVRYGYTF; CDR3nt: TGCAGCGTTGAAAAGGGGTCAGGGGTGAGGTATGGCTACACCTTC
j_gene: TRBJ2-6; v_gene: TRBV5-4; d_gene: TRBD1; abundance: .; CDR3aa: CASSLNQGAISGANVLTF; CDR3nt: TGTGCCAGCAGCTTGAATCAGGGGGCCATCTCTGGGGCCAACGTCCTGACTTTC
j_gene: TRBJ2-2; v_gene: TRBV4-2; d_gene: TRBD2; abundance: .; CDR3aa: CASSQEERGGAGELFF; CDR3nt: TGTGCCAGCAGCCAAGAAGAGCGGGGGGGCGCCGGGGAGCTGTTTTTT
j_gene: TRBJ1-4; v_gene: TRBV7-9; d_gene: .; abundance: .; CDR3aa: CASSSDNPATNEKLFF; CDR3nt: TGTGCCAGCAGCTCGGACAACCCGGCAACTAATGAAAAACTGTTTTTT
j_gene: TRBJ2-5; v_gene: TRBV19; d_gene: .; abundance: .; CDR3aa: CASSIGRTATRETQYF; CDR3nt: TGTGCCAGTAGTATAGGGAGGACAGCCACCAGGGAGACCCAGTACTTC
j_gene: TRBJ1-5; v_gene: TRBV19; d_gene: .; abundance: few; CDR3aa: CASSITGYSNQPQHF; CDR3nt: TGTGCCAGTAGTATTACCGGGTATAGCAATCAGCCCCAGCATTTT
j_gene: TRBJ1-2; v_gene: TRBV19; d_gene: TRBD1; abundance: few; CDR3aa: CASSIGDRTFYGYTF; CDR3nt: TGTGCCAGTAGTATAGGGGACAGGACCTTCTATGGCTACACCTTC
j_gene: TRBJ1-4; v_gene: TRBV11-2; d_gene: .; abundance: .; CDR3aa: CASSPPGQGEEKLFF; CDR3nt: TGTGCCAGCAGCCCCCCTGGGCAGGGTGAAGAAAAACTGTTTTTT
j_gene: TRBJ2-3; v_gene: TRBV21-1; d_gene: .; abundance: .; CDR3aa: CASSPRTPNSSTDTQYF; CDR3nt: TGTGCCAGCAGCCCTCGGACACCGAATTCTAGCACAGATACGCAGTATTTT
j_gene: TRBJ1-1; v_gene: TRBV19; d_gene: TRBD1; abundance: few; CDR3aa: CASNAWTGLNTEAFF; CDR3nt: TGTGCCAGTAATGCCTGGACAGGGCTGAACACTGAAGCTTTCTTT
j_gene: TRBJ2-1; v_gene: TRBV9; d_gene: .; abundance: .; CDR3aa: CASSVAGYGYNEQFF; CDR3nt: TGTGCCAGCAGCGTAGCAGGCTACGGCTACAATGAGCAGTTCTTC
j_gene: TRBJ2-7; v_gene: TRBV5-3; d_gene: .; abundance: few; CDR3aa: CARSGQRHQSRSYEQYF; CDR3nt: TGTGCCAGATCCGGACAACGACATCAGTCGCGCTCCTACGAGCAGTACTTC
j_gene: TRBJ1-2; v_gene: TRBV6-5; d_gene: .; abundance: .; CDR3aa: CASSSQGLYGYTF; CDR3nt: TGTGCCAGCAGTTCCCAGGGACTCTATGGCTACACCTTC
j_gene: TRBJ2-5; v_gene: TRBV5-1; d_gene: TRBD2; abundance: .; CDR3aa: CASSSGTSGVETQYF; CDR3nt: TGCGCCAGCAGCTCCGGGACTAGCGGGGTTGAGACCCAGTACTTC
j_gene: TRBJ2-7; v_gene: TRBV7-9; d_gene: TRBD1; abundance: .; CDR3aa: CASSTQGQGYEQYF; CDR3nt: TGTGCCAGCAGCACCCAGGGACAGGGCTACGAGCAGTACTTC
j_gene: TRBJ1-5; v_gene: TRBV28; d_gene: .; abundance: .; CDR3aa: CASSFGIAPQHF; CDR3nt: TGTGCCAGCAGTTTCGGGATCGCGCCCCAGCATTTT
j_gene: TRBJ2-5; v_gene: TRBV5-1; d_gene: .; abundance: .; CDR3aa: CASSYDGSGQYF; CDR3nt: TGCGCCAGCAGCTACGATGGCAGCGGGCAGTACTTC
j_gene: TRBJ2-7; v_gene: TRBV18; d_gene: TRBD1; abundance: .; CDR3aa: CASSRTGQNEQYF; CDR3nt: TGTGCCAGCTCAAGGACAGGGCAAAACGAGCAGTACTTC
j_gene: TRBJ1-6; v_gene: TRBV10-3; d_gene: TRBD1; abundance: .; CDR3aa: CAIGQGNSPLHF; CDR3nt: TGTGCCATCGGACAGGGTAATTCACCCCTCCACTTT
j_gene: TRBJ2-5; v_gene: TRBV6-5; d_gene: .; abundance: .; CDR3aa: CASGGDGHQETQYF; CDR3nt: TGTGCCAGCGGCGGGGACGGTCACCAAGAGACCCAGTACTTC
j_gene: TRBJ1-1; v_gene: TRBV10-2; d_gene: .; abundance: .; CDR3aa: CASIGTANTEAFF; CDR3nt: TGCGCCAGCATTGGAACAGCGAACACTGAAGCTTTCTTT
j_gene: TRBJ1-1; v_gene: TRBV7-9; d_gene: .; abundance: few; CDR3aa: CASSLAGDEAFF; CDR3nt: TGTGCCAGCAGCTTAGCAGGGGATGAAGCTTTCTTT
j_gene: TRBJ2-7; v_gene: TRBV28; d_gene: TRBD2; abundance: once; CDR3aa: CATSSGYTTPYEQYF; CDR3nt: TGTGCGACTTCTAGCGGGTATACTACTCCCTACGAGCAGTACTTC